This T cell receptor (beta chain) was identified during a study of patients and donors after allogeneic stem cell transplantation. Germline assignment: CDR1 SEHNR and CDR2 FQNEAQ (reference sequence). The CDR3 has 15 amino acids. V lost 5 bases to trimming and J lost 2 bases, with 15 bases between them. This clonotype was counted only a few times. A single record per CDR3 protein comes from TCRdb applying MiXCR to the RT-PCR reads. The sample has 200,000 to 250,000 distinct CDR3 sequences, less than 15% seen once. Specimen: blood, either unsorted or a sorted T cell fraction (not recorded which). The clonotype comes from a human donor who was either an allogeneic HSCT recipient or a stem cell or donor lymphocyte infusion donor (not recorded which). It is not recorded whose cells these are; they may come from a transplant donor. The chain recombines TRBV7-9 with TRBJ1-1; a possible D gene is TRBD1 (5 bases). The CDR3 protein is CASSLTLGGNTEAFF. The DNA for the CDR3 is TGTGCCAGCAGCCTCACACTGGGGGGAAACACTGAAGCTTTCTTT.